This entry lists 12 T cell receptor beta chains sequenced from one sample in a study of blood T cell repertoires in COVID-19. Data came from immunoSEQ multiplex PCR; TCRdb stores just in-frame clones and leaves some out. This sample has hundreds of thousands of clones, with roughly 85% found just once. The sequenced sample was peripheral blood. The receptor source for this set is a human donor in a cohort sampled during active COVID-19.

The rearrangement uses TRBV3-1 (or the pseudogene TRBV3-2) and TRBJ2-3; D uncertain. This CDR3 is built from 13 residues. The V end was cut by 3 bases, the J end by 4 bases, with 8 bases between. Germline V gives CDR1 LGHDT, CDR2 YNNKEL (reference sequence). CDR3 in DNA: TGTGCCAGCAGCCATCAGTCCGCAGATACGCAGTATTTT. Amino acids: CASSHQSADTQYF.

The chain carries TRBV7-8 and TRBJ2-7; 9 bases fit TRBD1. This CDR3 is 16 amino acids long. V lost 2 bases to trimming and J lost 5 bases; unmatched junction nucleotides: 10. The germline gives CDR1 SGHVS, CDR2 FQNEAQ. The CDR3 region has the DNA TGTGCCAGCAGCTTAACGGAACAGGGGGCTCTTCACGAGCAGTACTTC. Protein product: CASSLTEQGALHEQYF.

The rearrangement links TRBV28 to TRBJ2-7, with a possible D match to TRBD1 (6 bases). The germline CDR1 and CDR2 sequences are MDHEN and SYDVKM. There are 12 residues in the CDR3. Trimming removed 5 bases from V and 4 bases from J, with 9 bases in between. The CDR3 is CASSKGGYEQYF. CDR3 bases: TGTGCCAGCAGTAAAGGGGGATACGAGCAGTACTTC.

The chain links TRBV7-2 to TRBJ1-3; D remains ambiguous. The CDR3 contains 13 residues. Trimming took 2 bases from V and 1 from J, leaving 3 bases between them. Germline V lookup: CDR1 SGHTA, CDR2 FQGNSA. The CDR3 protein is CASSLHSGNTIYF. Written as DNA, the CDR3 is TGTGCCAGCAGCTTACATTCTGGAAACACCATATATTTT.

The chain joins TRBV19 to TRBJ1-2; 11 bases align to TRBD1. The V segment lost 4 bases and the J segment 5 bases; nucleotides outside the gene matches: 6. This CDR3 has 15 residues. CDR1 LNHDA and CDR2 SQIVND come from the germline V gene (reference sequence). The CDR3 DNA sequence: TGTGCCAGTAGTAATTGGGACAGGGGGATTTATGGCTACACCTTC. Its translation: CASSNWDRGIYGYTF.

The genes are TRBV29-1 and TRBJ2-5; 8 positions agree with TRBD1. In germline, CDR1 is SQVTM, CDR2 ANQGSEA. The CDR3 is made up of 14 amino acids. The V gene end was trimmed by 2 bases and the J gene end by 2 bases; junction bases not matched to a gene: 4. The CDR3 protein is CSVERQGKQETQYF. As DNA, the CDR3 is TGCAGCGTTGAACGACAGGGGAAACAAGAGACCCAGTACTTC. Full variable domain (remainder filled in from reference TRBV29-1 and TRBJ2-5): SAVISQKPSRDICQRGTSLTIQCQVDSQVTMMFWYRQQPGQSLTLIATANQGSEATYESGFVIDKFPISRPNLTFSTLTVSNMSPEDSSIYLCSVERQGKQETQYFGPGTRLLVL.

V gene TRBV29-1 combines with J gene TRBJ1-2; 10 nucleotides align to TRBD1. CDR3 length: 14 residues. CDR1 and CDR2 (germline): SQVTM, ANQGSEA. V shed 5 bases and J 8 bases; nucleotides not matched to a gene: 11. CDR3 bases: TGCAGCGTTCTGTCTTGGGACAGGGGTCGGGGCTACACCTTC. The encoded protein is CSVLSWDRGRGYTF.

V is TRBV5-5 and J is TRBJ2-7; D is perhaps TRBD2 (6 bases). V shed 4 bases and J shed 3 bases, with 17 bases lying between them. Germline CDR1 reads SGHKS; CDR2 reads YYEKEE (reference sequence). CDR3 length: 15 residues. The CDR3 DNA is TGTGCCAGCAGCATCACCGGGACTGCTATCTACGAGCAGTACTTC. It is translated as CASSITGTAIYEQYF.

This rearrangement joins TRBV2 to TRBJ1-1; D unresolved. The CDR3 has 14 residues. Trimming took off 5 bases at V and 0 bases at J, with 10 bases between the two ends. Germline loops: CDR1 SNHLY, CDR2 FYNNEI. The CDR3 bases are TGTGCCAGCAGTCCGAAGCTACTGAACACTGAAGCTTTCTTT. The encoded protein is CASSPKLLNTEAFF. The full variable domain, in which reference TRBV2 and TRBJ1-1 provide the parts outside the CDR3, is EPEVTQTPSHQVTQMGQEVILRCVPISNHLYFYWYRQILGQKVEFLVSFYNNEISEKSEIFDDQFSVERPDGSNFTLKIRSTKLEDSAMYFCASSPKLLNTEAFFGQGTRLTVV.

This clone was counted a single time. The V gene is TRBV7-3, the J gene TRBJ2-5, with a tentative D call TRBD1 (6 bases). Germline assignment: CDR1 SGHTA and CDR2 FQGTGA. Trimming pared 4 bases from V and 5 bases from J, leaving 14 bases between. CDR3 length: 14 residues. CDR3: CASSSLSGAETQYF. The DNA for the CDR3 is TGTGCCAGCAGCTCCCTCTCAGGGGCGGAGACCCAGTACTTC.

The chain combines TRBV4-1 with TRBJ1-2; TRBD1 might be the D (6 bases). The V and J ends lost 3 bases and 0 bases respectively, with 14 bases between them. CDR1 and CDR2 from the germline V gene are MGHRA and YSYEKL. This CDR3 contains 16 residues. Here the CDR3 reads CASSHPKGDANYGYTF. The DNA of the CDR3 is TGCGCCAGCAGCCACCCGAAGGGGGATGCTAACTATGGCTACACCTTC.

This clone was seen only once. This sequence joins TRBV20-1 and TRBJ2-3; no reliable D call. V was shortened by 3 bases and J by 1 base, with 17 bases between the two germline ends. Germline CDR1 reads DFQATT; CDR2 reads SNEGSKA (reference sequence). This CDR3 is 16 amino acids long. The CDR3, as DNA: TGCAGTGCTAGTCTGAGCGAAGCCGCGGGCACAGATACGCAGTATTTT. Translating gives CSASLSEAAGTDTQYF.